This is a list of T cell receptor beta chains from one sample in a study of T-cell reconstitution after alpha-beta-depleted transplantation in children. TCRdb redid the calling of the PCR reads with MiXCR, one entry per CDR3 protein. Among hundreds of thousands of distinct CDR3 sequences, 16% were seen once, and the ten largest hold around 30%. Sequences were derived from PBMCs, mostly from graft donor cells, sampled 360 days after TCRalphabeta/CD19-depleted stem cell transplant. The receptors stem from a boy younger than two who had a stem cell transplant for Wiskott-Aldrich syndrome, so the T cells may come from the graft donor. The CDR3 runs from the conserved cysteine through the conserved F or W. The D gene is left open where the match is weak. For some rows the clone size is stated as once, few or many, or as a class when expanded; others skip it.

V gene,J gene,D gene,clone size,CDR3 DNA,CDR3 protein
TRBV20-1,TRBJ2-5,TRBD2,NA,TGCAGTGCTAGAGTTCCCAGGCGGGGGGGACAAGAGACCCAGTACTTC,CSARVPRRGGQETQYF
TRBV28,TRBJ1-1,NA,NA,TGTGCCAGCAGTTTAGGGACGGGACTCTCTGAAGCTTTCTTT,CASSLGTGLSEAFF
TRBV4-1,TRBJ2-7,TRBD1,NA,TGCGCCAGCAGCCAGCCCGGGACAGGGAGAAGGCAGTACTTC,CASSQPGTGRRQYF
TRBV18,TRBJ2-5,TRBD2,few,TGTGCCAGCTCACCCTATGTGGGACTAGCGATAATAGGCAAAGAGACCCAGTACTTC,CASSPYVGLAIIGKETQYF
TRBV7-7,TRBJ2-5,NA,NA,TGTGCCAGCAGTCCTATTCTTCCGGGAGAGACCCAGTACTTC,CASSPILPGETQYF
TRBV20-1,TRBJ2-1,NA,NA,TGCAGTGCTAAAGGTGAAAGCTCCTACAATGAGCAGTTCTTC,CSAKGESSYNEQFF
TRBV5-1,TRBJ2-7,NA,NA,TGCGCCAGCAGCCCCGCGGTCTCCTCCTACGAGCAGTACTTC,CASSPAVSSYEQYF
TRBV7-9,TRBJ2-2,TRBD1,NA,TGTGCCAGCAGCCAACAGGGGCCCGGCGGCGGGGAGCTGTTTTTT,CASSQQGPGGGELFF
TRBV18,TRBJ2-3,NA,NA,TGTGCCAGCTCACCACCGACAGCCCGCACAGATACGCAGTATTTT,CASSPPTARTDTQYF
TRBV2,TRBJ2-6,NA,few,TGTGCCAGCAGTTTCAGGTTAAGCCTGTCTGGGGCCAACGTCCTGACTTTC,CASSFRLSLSGANVLTF
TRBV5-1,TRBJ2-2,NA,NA,TGCGCCAGCAGCTTGTTTGGTTTCCCAGACGGGGAGCTGTTTTTT,CASSLFGFPDGELFF
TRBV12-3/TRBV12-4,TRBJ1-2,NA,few,TGTGCCAGCAGTTTAGAACTCCGGTATGGCTACACCTTC,CASSLELRYGYTF
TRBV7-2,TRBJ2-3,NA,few,TGTGCCTGGGAACAGGTCCTAGGGGCAGATACGCAGTATTTT,CAWEQVLGADTQYF
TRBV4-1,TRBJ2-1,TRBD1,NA,TGCGCCAGCAGCCATAAGGACAGGGGTGTAGACAATGAGCAGTTCTTC,CASSHKDRGVDNEQFF
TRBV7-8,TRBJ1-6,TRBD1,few,TGTGCCAGCAGCTTAGCCGGGACAGGGAACATCCCCCTCCACTTT,CASSLAGTGNIPLHF
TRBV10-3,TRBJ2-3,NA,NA,TGTGCCATTAATACGAGGGACACAGATACGCAGTATTTT,CAINTRDTDTQYF
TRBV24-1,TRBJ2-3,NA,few,TGTGCCACCAGTGATTTCGGCCGGGTTGGGACAGATACGCAGTATTTT,CATSDFGRVGTDTQYF
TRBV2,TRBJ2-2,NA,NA,TGTGCCAGCAGTGAATTCCCGTTGGGCGCCGGGGAGCTGTTTTTT,CASSEFPLGAGELFF
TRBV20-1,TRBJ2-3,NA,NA,TGCAGTGCGCCAGAGCCCAACTTAGCGACTAGCACAGATACGCAGTATTTT,CSAPEPNLATSTDTQYF
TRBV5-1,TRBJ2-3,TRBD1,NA,TGCGCCAGCAGCTTGGGGACAGGGGACGATACGCAGTATTTT,CASSLGTGDDTQYF
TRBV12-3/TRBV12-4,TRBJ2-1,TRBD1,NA,TGTGCCAGCAGTCCGACAGGGGTCGGGAATGAGCAGTTCTTC,CASSPTGVGNEQFF
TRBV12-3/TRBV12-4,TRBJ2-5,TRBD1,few,TGTGCCAGCAGTGAGGGGGCCTACGGGACCCAGTACTTC,CASSEGAYGTQYF
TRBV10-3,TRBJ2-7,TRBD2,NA,TGTGCCATCAGTGAACTAGCGGGGGGCCCCGAGCAGTACTTC,CAISELAGGPEQYF
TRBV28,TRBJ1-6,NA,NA,TGTGCCAGCAGTTTCCTGGGACTCAGCCTTTCACCCCTCCACTTT,CASSFLGLSLSPLHF
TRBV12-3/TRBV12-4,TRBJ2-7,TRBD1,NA,TGTGCCAGCAGTTCCCGGACAGGGCCTAGCTACGAGCAGTACTTC,CASSSRTGPSYEQYF
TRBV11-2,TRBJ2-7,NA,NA,TGTGCCAGCAGCTCCCAAGACTGGGCCGCAGCCCCCGAGCAGTACTTC,CASSSQDWAAAPEQYF
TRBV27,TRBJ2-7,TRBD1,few,TGTGCCAGCAGTCTGAGGACAGGGGTAACCTACGAGCAGTACTTC,CASSLRTGVTYEQYF
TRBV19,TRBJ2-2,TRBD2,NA,TGTGCCAGTAGTATGCGGGGGACTGAGAACACCGGGGAGCTGTTTTTT,CASSMRGTENTGELFF
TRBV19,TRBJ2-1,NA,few,TGTGCCACCCGACCCGGGACAAGGGTCCGGGGGTACAATGAGCAGTTCTTC,CATRPGTRVRGYNEQFF
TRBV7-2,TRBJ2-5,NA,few,TGTGCCAGCAGCTACCAGGGGGGTTACCAAGAGACCCAGTACTTC,CASSYQGGYQETQYF
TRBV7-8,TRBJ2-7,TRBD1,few,TGTGCCAGCGAGGACAGGGGGCACGAGCAGTACTTC,CASEDRGHEQYF
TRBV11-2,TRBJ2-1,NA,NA,TGTGCCAGCAGCTTGGGACCCTTTAGGAACAATGAGCAGTTCTTC,CASSLGPFRNNEQFF
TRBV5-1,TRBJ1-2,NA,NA,TGCGCCAGCAGCTTGGGGGCGACAGGTGGCTACACCTTC,CASSLGATGGYTF
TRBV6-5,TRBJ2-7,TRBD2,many,TGTGCCAGCAGTTTGCTAGCGGGGGGCTCCTACGAGCAGTACTTC,CASSLLAGGSYEQYF
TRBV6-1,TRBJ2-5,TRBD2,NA,TGTGCCAGCAGCCCGGGACTAAGGGGGACCCAGTACTTC,CASSPGLRGTQYF
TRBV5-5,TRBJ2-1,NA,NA,TGTGCCAGCACCCCGACTGGGGGCGGGAACTACAATGAGCAGTTCTTC,CASTPTGGGNYNEQFF
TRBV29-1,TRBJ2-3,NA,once,TGCAGCGTTGACCAGGGGCTTCGCACAGATACGCGGTATTTT,CSVDQGLRTDTRYF
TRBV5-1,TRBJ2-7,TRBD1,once,TGCGCCAGCAGCTTGGAACAGACAGGGCCCTACGAGCAGTACTTC,CASSLEQTGPYEQYF
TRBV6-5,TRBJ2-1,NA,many,TGTGCCAGCAGTTTAGGACTACCTTACAATGAGCAGTTCTTC,CASSLGLPYNEQFF
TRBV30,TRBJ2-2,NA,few,TGTGCCTGGGACGTCGTGACTAGGGGCACCGGGGAGCTGTTTTTT,CAWDVVTRGTGELFF
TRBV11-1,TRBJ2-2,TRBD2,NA,TGTGCCAGCAGCAGACTAGCGGGAGGGCCATTTAACACCGGGGAGCTGTTTTTT,CASSRLAGGPFNTGELFF
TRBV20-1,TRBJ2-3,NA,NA,TGCAGTGCTGACCGGGGGGCCTCAGATACGCAGTATTTT,CSADRGASDTQYF
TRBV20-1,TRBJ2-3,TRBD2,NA,TGCAGTGCTAGTAGGTCTAGCGGGAGGGCAGAGTCGCAGTATTTT,CSASRSSGRAESQYF
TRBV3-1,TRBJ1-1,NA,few,TGTGCCAGCAGCCAACTCGGGGGGCCTGAAGCTTTCTTT,CASSQLGGPEAFF
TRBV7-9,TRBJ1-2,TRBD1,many,TGTGCCAGCAGAGGACAGGGGGCGAGTGGCTACACCTTC,CASRGQGASGYTF
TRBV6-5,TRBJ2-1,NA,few,TGTGCCAGCAGTTACGGGGCAGGCTTAGAGCAGTTCTTC,CASSYGAGLEQFF
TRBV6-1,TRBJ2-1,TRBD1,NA,TGTGCCAGCGCACGCGACAGGGGTTACAATGAGCAGTTCTTC,CASARDRGYNEQFF
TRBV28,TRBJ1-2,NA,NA,TGTGCCAGCAGTTTCCTTAGGGAAAGGCCAAGGGATGGCTACACCTTC,CASSFLRERPRDGYTF
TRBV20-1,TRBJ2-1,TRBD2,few,TGCAGTGCTAGAGTAGCGGGACACCTGAACTACAATGAGCAGTTCTTC,CSARVAGHLNYNEQFF
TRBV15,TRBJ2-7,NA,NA,TGTGCCACCAGCAGGGCTCCCTATCACCGGCAGTACTTC,CATSRAPYHRQYF
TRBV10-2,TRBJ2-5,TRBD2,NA,TGCGCCAGCACAAAATCGGGACTAGCGGGAGGAGAGACCCAGTACTTC,CASTKSGLAGGETQYF
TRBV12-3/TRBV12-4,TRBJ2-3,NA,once,TGTGCCAGCAGTTCTTGGGAGAAAGATACGCAGTATTTT,CASSSWEKDTQYF
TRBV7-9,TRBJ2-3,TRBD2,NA,TGTGCCAGCAGCTTAACTAGCGGGGATACGCAGTATTTT,CASSLTSGDTQYF
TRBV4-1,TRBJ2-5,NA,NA,TGCGCCAGCAGCCAAGGGGCTCTCGGGCAGGGTGGTCTGTCCGAGACCCAGTACTTC,CASSQGALGQGGLSETQYF
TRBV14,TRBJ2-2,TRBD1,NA,TGTGCCAGCAGCAGCCGGGACAGGGCGTCGTACGGGGAGCTGTTTTTT,CASSSRDRASYGELFF
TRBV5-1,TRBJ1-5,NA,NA,TGCGCCAGCAGCTTAAAAAGGCCCCAGCATTTT,CASSLKRPQHF
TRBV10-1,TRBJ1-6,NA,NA,TGCGCCAGCAGTGAGGAGTGGGGGCCCCTCCACTTT,CASSEEWGPLHF